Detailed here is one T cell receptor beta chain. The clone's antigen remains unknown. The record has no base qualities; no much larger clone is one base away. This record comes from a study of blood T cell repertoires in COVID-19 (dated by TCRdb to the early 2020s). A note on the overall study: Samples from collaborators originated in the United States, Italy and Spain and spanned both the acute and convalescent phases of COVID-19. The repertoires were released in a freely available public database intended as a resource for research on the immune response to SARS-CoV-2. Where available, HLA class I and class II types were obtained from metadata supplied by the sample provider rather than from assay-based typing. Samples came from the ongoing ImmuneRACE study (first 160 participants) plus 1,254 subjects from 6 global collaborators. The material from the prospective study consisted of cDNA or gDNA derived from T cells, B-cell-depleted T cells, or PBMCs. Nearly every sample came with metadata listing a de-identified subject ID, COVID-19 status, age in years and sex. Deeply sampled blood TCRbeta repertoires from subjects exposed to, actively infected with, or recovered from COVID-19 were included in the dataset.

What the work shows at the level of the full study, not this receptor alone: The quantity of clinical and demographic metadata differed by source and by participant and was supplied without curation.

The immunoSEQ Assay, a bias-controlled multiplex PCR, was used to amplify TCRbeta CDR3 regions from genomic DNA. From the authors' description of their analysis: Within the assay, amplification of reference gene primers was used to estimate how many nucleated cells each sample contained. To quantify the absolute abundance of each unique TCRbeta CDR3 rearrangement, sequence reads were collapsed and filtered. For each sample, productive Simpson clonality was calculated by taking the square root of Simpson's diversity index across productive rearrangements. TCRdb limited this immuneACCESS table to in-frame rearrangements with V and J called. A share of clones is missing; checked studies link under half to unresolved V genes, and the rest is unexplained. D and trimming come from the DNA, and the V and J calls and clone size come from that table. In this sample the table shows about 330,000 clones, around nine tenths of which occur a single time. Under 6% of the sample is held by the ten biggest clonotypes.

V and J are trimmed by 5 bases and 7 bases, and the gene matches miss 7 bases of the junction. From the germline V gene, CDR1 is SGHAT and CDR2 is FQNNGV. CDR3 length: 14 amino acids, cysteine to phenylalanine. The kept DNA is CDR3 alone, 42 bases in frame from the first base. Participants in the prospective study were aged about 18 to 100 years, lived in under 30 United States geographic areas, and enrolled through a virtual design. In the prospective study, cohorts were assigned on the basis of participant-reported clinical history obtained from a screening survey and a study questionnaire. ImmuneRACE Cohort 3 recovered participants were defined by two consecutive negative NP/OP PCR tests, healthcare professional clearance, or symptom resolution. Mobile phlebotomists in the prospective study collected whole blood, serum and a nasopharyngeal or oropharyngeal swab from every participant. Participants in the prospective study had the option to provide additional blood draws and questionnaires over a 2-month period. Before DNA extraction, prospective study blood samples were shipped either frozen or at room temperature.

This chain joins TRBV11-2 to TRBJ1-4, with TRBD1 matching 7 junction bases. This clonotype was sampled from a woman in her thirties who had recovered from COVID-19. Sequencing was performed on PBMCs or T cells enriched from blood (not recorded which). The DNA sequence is TGTGCCAGCAGCGAGGGACAGCTTCTTGAAAAACTGTTTTTT. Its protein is CASSEGQLLEKLFF. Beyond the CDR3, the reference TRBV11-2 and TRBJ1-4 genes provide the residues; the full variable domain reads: EAGVAQSPRYKIIEKRQSVAFWCNPISGHATLYWYQQILGQGPKLLIQFQNNGVVDDSQLPKDRFSAERLKGVDSTLKIQPAKLEDSAVYLCASSEGQLLEKLFFGSGTQLSVL.